This T cell receptor beta chain was sequenced for a study of molecular identifiers for immune sequencing clone quantification. Overall study results and limits: In CMV-specific effectors, clones above 20 copies held over 99% of molecules; naive, under 1%.

About this clonotype itself: Antigen unknown.

CDR1 is GTSNPN and CDR2 is SVGIG in the germline V gene (reference sequence). The V end was cut by 1 base, the J end by 5 bases, with 14 bases between. This CDR3 contains 14 residues. MiXCR, run by TCRdb on the PCR reads, gives a single entry per CDR3 protein. The data contain more than 450,000 distinct CDR3 sequences, about 26% of them singletons. Naive CD8 library inputs spanned about 17,000 to 1,100,000 sorted cells and 10%, 30% or 50% RNA. Using a CD8+CD4-CCR7+CD45RA+ phenotype, naive CD8 T cells were sorted. Sequenced input: naive CD8+ T cells from blood, with Jurkat cell RNA spiked in. The subset is: FACS-sorted CD8+CD4-CCR7+CD45RA+ naive T cells. The J gene is TRBJ1-1, the V gene TRBV30, with a tentative D call TRBD1 (6 bases). The source of this sequence is a human donor in good health. Some libraries in this study had Jurkat cell RNA spiked in. This CDR3 is CAWSAGGLGTEAFF. The CDR3 coding sequence is TGTGCCTGGAGTGCTGGGGGGCTCGGGACTGAAGCTTTCTTT.